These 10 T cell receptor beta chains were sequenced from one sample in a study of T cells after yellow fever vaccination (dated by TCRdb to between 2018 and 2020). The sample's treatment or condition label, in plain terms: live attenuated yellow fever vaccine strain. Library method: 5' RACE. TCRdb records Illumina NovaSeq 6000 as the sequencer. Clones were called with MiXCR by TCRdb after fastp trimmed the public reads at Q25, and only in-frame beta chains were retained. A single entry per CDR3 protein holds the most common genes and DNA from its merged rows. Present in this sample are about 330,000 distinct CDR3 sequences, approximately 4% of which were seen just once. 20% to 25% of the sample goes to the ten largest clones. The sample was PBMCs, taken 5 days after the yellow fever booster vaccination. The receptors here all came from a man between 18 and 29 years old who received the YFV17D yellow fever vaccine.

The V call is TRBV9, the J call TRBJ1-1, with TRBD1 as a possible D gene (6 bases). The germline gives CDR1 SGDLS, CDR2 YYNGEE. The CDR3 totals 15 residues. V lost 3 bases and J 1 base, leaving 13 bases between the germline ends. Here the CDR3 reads CASSGGGSANTEAFF. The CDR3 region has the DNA TGTGCCAGCAGCGGGGGGGGCTCCGCGAACACTGAAGCTTTCTTT.

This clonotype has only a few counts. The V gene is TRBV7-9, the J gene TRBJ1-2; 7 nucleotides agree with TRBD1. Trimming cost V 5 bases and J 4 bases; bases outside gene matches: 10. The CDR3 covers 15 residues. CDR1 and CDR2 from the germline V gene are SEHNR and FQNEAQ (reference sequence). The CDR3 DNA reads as TGTGCCAGCAGCATGGGGGACAGTTCCTTCTATGGCTACACCTTC. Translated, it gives CASSMGDSSFYGYTF.

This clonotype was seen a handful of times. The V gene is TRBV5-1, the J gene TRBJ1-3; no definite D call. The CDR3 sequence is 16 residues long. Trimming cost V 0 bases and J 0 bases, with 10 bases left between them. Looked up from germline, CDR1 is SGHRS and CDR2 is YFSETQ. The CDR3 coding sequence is TGCGCCAGCAGCTTGGCCGGGATGCGCTCTGGAAACACCATATATTTT. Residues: CASSLAGMRSGNTIYF.

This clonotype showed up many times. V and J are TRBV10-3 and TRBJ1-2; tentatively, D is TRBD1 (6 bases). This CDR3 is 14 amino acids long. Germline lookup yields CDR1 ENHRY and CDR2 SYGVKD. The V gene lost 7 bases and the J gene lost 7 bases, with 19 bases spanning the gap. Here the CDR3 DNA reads TGTGCCATCAATGGGGGCGAACGTTCTGGTGGCTACACCTTC. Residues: CAINGGERSGGYTF.

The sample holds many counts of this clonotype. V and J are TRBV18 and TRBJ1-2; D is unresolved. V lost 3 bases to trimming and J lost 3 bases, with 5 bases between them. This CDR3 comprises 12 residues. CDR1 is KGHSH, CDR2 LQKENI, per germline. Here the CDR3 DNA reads TGTGCCAGCTCACCCCGGGACTATGGCTACACCTTC. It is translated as CASSPRDYGYTF.

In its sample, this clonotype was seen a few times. This CDR3 reads CASKIINPNTEAFF. In DNA form, the CDR3 reads TGTGCCAGCAAGATCATAAACCCGAACACTGAAGCTTTCTTT. The V gene is TRBV12-3 or TRBV12-4, the J gene TRBJ1-1; D remains unclear. The CDR3 sequence is 14 residues long. V lost 7 bases and J lost 1, with 13 bases in between.

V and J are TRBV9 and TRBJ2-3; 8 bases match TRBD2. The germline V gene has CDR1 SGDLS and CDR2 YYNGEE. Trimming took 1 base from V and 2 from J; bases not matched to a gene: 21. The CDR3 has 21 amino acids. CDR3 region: CASSVKKGGGPNAPYTDTQYF. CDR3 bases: TGTGCCAGCAGCGTAAAGAAAGGCGGGGGGCCAAACGCGCCCTACACAGATACGCAGTATTTT.

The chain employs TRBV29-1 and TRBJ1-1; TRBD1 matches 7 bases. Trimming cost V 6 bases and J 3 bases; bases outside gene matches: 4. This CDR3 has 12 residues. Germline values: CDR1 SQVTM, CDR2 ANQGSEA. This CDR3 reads CSVRQGDTEAFF. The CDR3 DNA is TGCAGCGTACGACAGGGAGACACTGAAGCTTTCTTT.

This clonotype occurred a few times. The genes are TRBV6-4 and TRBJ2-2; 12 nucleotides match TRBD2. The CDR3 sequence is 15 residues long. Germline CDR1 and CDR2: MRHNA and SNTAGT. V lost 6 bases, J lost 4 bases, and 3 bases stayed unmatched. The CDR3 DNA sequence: TGTGCCAGCAGAGCACTAGCGGGGGGCACCGGGGAGCTGTTTTTT. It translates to CASRALAGGTGELFF.

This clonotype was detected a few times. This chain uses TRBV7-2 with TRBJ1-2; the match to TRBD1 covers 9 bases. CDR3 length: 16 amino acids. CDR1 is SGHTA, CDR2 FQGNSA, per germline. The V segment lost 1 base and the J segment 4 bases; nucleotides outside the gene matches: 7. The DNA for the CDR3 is TGTGCCAGCAGCTTAGGCCCCCCGACAGGGGGCTATGGCTACACCTTC. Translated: CASSLGPPTGGYGYTF.